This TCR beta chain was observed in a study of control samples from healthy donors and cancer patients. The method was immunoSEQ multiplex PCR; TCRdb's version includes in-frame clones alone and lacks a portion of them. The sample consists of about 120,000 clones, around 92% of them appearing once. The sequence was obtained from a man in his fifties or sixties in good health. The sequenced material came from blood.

The CDR3 spells CAWSRTGVYEQYF. Written as DNA, the CDR3 is TGTGCCTGGAGCAGGACAGGGGTTTACGAGCAGTACTTC. The chain is built from TRBV30 and TRBJ2-7, with 9 bases lining up with TRBD1. Per the germline V gene, CDR1 is GTSNPN and CDR2 is SVGIG (reference sequence). The V and J ends lost 3 bases and 4 bases, in that order; junction bases with no gene match: 4. The CDR3 is 13 amino acids.